The 17 T cell receptor beta chains below all came from one sample that was sequenced in a study of cytomegalovirus exposure and HLA in healthy donors. This PCR relied on a set of 60 Vbeta primers and 13 Jbeta primers. Using immunoSEQ multiplex PCR, the repertoire was profiled, and TCRdb retains in-frame clones only, with some absent. Of around 69,000 clones listed, around two thirds are singletons. The sample consisted of PBMCs. Receptor source: a woman aged 50 to 65 in good health and CMV-seropositive.

The chain joins TRBV19 to TRBJ1-5, with unresolved D. Trimming shortened V by 3 bases and J by 1 base, and 13 bases separated the two germline ends. CDR1 and CDR2 (germline): LNHDA, SQIVND (reference sequence). This CDR3 region has 16 residues. The CDR3 DNA sequence: TGTGCCAGTAGTATCCCAGATACGTGGAGCAATCAGCCCCAGCATTTT. It translates to CASSIPDTWSNQPQHF. Supplemented by reference TRBV19 and TRBJ1-5, the full variable domain reads DGGITQSPKYLFRKEGQNVTLSCEQNLNHDAMYWYRQDPGQGLRLIYYSQIVNDFQKGDIAEGYSVSREKKESFPLTVTSAQKNPTAFYLCASSIPDTWSNQPQHFGDGTRLSIL.

The J gene is TRBJ1-5, the V gene TRBV7-9, with 8 positions matching TRBD1. The V gene's germline CDR1 is SEHNR and CDR2 FQNEAQ (reference sequence). The V segment lost 1 base and the J segment 6 bases; nucleotides outside the gene matches: 8. The CDR3 length is 16 residues. The CDR3 nucleotides are TGTGCCAGCAGCTTAGGGCAGGGGGCGCAGGGTCAGCCCCAGCATTTT. Translated: CASSLGQGAQGQPQHF.

The V gene is TRBV20-1, the J gene TRBJ2-7; D possibly corresponds to TRBD1 (6 bases). V shed 2 bases and J shed 4 bases, with 6 bases lying between them. The CDR3 spans 11 residues. CDR1 DFQATT and CDR2 SNEGSKA come from the germline V gene (reference sequence). The CDR3 region has the DNA TGCAGTGCTAGACAGGGGTACGAGCAGTACTTC. Its translation is CSARQGYEQYF.

This chain uses TRBV6-6 with TRBJ1-2; a weak D match, TRBD1 (6 bases). This CDR3 contains 15 residues. V was cut by 5 bases and J by 0 bases, with 13 bases left in between. Germline loops: CDR1 MNHNY, CDR2 SVGAGI (reference sequence). DNA for the CDR3: TGTGCCAGCAGTCCAGACAGGAGAGCTAACTATGGCTACACCTTC. Translation gives CASSPDRRANYGYTF.

The chain links TRBV30 to TRBJ2-7; 11 nucleotides match TRBD2. V trimming: 4 bases; J trimming: 2 bases; junction bases outside the gene matches: 4. The CDR3 totals 14 residues. CDR1 GTSNPN and CDR2 SVGIG come from the germline V gene (reference sequence). The DNA of the CDR3 is TGTGCCTGGACGGGACTAGCGGCCCCCTACGAGCAGTACTTC. Residues: CAWTGLAAPYEQYF. The entire variable domain, with the rest obtained from reference TRBV30 and TRBJ2-7, is as follows: SQTIHQWPATLVQPVGSPLSLECTVEGTSNPNLYWYRQAAGRGLQLLFYSVGIGQISSEVPQNLSASRPQDRQFILSSKKLLLSDSGFYLCAWTGLAAPYEQYFGPGTRLTVT.

The CDR3 nucleotides are TGTGCCAGCACCCTTAGCTTAGTTGATTCTCAGTACTTC. Translated, it gives CASTLSLVDSQYF. V gene TRBV7-2 combines with J gene TRBJ2-4; D unresolved. Trimming took 7 bases from V and 12 from J, leaving 19 bases between them. Per the germline V gene, CDR1 is SGHTA and CDR2 is FQGNSA. The CDR3 has 13 amino acids. The full variable domain, rest sourced from reference TRBV7-2 and TRBJ2-4, is GAGVSQSPSNKVTEKGKDVELRCDPISGHTALYWYRQSLGQGLEFLIYFQGNSAPDKSGLPSDRFSAERTGGSVSTLTIQRTQQEDSAVYLCASTLSLVDSQYFGAGTRLSVL.

The chain links TRBV6-6 to TRBJ2-7; D unresolved. Deletions cut 8 bases from V and 2 bases from J, with 7 bases between. Germline CDR1 MNHNY, CDR2 SVGAGI (reference sequence). This CDR3 contains 11 residues. CDR3 loop: CASREAYEQYF. The CDR3 DNA reads TGTGCCAGCCGTGAGGCCTACGAGCAGTACTTC.

This clone was detected once. The chain has TRBV28 and TRBJ2-5; TRBD1 aligns across 10 bases. This CDR3 contains 16 residues. The ends lost 4 bases at V and 3 bases at J; junction bases unmatched: 8. The V gene's germline CDR1 is MDHEN and CDR2 SYDVKM. In nucleotides, the CDR3 is TGTGCCAGCAGTTACAGTCCCGGGACAGGGGAAGAGACCCAGTACTTC. Residues: CASSYSPGTGEETQYF.

This clone showed up just once. This chain joins TRBV5-1 and TRBJ1-2, with 7 bases aligning to TRBD1. V lost 4 bases, J lost 5 bases, and 8 bases stayed unmatched. Germline V gives CDR1 SGHRS, CDR2 YFSETQ. The CDR3 loop spans 14 amino acids. The CDR3 DNA reads TGCGCCAGCAGCCCCGGACAGGAGACTTATGGCTACACCTTC. Amino acid sequence: CASSPGQETYGYTF.

The CDR3 sequence is CASSLGARENTEAFF. DNA for the CDR3: TGTGCCAGCAGCTTAGGGGCCAGGGAGAACACTGAAGCTTTCTTT. The genes are TRBV7-8 and TRBJ1-1; maybe TRBD1 (5 bases). Deletions cut 1 base from V and 1 base from J, with 10 bases between. Germline V gene data show CDR1 as SGHVS and CDR2 as FQNEAQ. The CDR3 sequence is 15 residues long.

A few counts support this clone. The chain combines TRBV28 with TRBJ1-2; the match to TRBD1 covers 7 bases. Germline-derived CDR1 and CDR2 are MDHEN and SYDVKM. The CDR3 extends over 13 amino acids. V shed 6 bases and J 2 bases; nucleotides not matched to a gene: 3. CDR3 in amino acids: CASSEGQNYGYTF. The CDR3 region has the DNA TGTGCCAGCAGCGAGGGACAGAACTATGGCTACACCTTC.

V usage is TRBV11-2 and J usage is TRBJ2-3; TRBD2 aligns across 8 bases. Trimming took 5 bases from V and 5 from J; bases not matched to a gene: 6. Looked up from germline, CDR1 is SGHAT and CDR2 is FQNNGV. The CDR3 totals 14 residues. The CDR3 protein is CASSARLALDTQYF. The CDR3 nucleotides read TGTGCCAGCAGCGCCCGACTAGCGTTAGATACGCAGTATTTT. The entire variable domain, with the rest obtained from reference TRBV11-2 and TRBJ2-3, is as follows: EAGVAQSPRYKIIEKRQSVAFWCNPISGHATLYWYQQILGQGPKLLIQFQNNGVVDDSQLPKDRFSAERLKGVDSTLKIQPAKLEDSAVYLCASSARLALDTQYFGPGTRLTVL.

This clone was observed once. The gene calls are TRBV7-6 and TRBJ2-5; 13 bases map to TRBD2. The CDR3 has 14 amino acids. The V gene's germline CDR1 is SGHVS and CDR2 FNYEAQ. The V and J ends lost 1 base and 11 bases, in that order; junction bases with no gene match: 4. The CDR3 region is CASSLGGLAGPQYF. The CDR3 DNA is TGTGCCAGCAGCTTAGGGGGACTAGCGGGACCACAGTACTTC. The full variable domain, in which reference TRBV7-6 and TRBJ2-5 provide the parts outside the CDR3, is GAGVSQSPRYKVTKRGQDVALRCDPISGHVSLYWYRQALGQGPEFLTYFNYEAQQDKSGLPNDRFSAERPEGSISTLTIQRTEQRDSAMYRCASSLGGLAGPQYFGPGTRLLVL.

The genes are TRBV6-5 and TRBJ2-2; TRBD2 might be the D (6 bases). This CDR3 is 14 amino acids long. Germline V CDR1 and CDR2: MNHEY, SVGAGI. Trimming stripped 6 bases from V and 4 bases from J, with 12 bases between. This CDR3 is CASSLGSGTGELFF. The CDR3 region has the DNA TGTGCCAGCAGCCTCGGGAGTGGCACCGGGGAGCTGTTTTTT.

This clone turned up a few times. The chain uses TRBV5-1 and TRBJ2-2; D may be TRBD2 (6 bases). Germline values: CDR1 SGHRS, CDR2 YFSETQ. The V end lost 0 bases, the J end lost 1 base, and 13 bases lay between the germline ends. CDR3 length equals 17 residues. Here the CDR3 DNA reads TGCGCCAGCAGCTTGGTTTTGTCCGGGGGGAACACCGGGGAGCTGTTTTTT. Its translation: CASSLVLSGGNTGELFF. The full variable domain, rest sourced from reference TRBV5-1 and TRBJ2-2, is KAGVTQTPRYLIKTRGQQVTLSCSPISGHRSVSWYQQTPGQGLQFLFEYFSETQRNKGNFPGRFSGRQFSNSRSEMNVSTLELGDSALYLCASSLVLSGGNTGELFFGEGSRLTVL.

The chain links TRBV27 to TRBJ2-5, with 7 bases matching TRBD1. Germline values: CDR1 MNHEY, CDR2 SMNVEV (reference sequence). This CDR3 is 16 amino acids long. Trimming cost V 3 bases and J 7 bases; bases outside gene matches: 14. The CDR3 DNA reads TGTGCCAGCAGTTTGTCAAAAGGGACAGCCCGGGGGACCCAGTACTTC. Protein sequence: CASSLSKGTARGTQYF.

The CDR3 DNA sequence: TGTGCCAGCAGCTTAAACGCCGGGACAGGGGGCGCAGAGACCCAGTACTTC. Its protein is CASSLNAGTGGAETQYF. The chain carries TRBV7-2 and TRBJ2-5; 12 bases match TRBD1. This CDR3 has 17 residues. Germline CDR1 reads SGHTA; CDR2 reads FQGNSA. V shed 2 bases, J shed 4 bases, and the junction held 8 bases outside the gene matches.